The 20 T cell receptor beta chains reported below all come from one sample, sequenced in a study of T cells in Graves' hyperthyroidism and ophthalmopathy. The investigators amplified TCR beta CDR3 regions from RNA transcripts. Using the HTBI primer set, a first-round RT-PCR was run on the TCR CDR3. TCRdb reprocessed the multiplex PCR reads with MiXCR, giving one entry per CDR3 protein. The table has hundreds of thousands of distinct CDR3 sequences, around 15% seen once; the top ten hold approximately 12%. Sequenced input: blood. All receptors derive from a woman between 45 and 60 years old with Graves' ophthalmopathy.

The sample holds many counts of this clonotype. This chain's CDR3 is CASSQAGLIYNEQFF. CDR3 DNA: TGCGCCAGCAGCCAGGCGGGTCTAATCTACAATGAGCAGTTCTTC. The chain has TRBV5-1 and TRBJ2-1, with D perhaps matching TRBD2 (5 bases). This CDR3 has 15 amino acids. The V end lost 4 bases, the J end lost 3 bases, and 14 bases lay between the germline ends. The germline gives CDR1 SGHRS, CDR2 YFSETQ.

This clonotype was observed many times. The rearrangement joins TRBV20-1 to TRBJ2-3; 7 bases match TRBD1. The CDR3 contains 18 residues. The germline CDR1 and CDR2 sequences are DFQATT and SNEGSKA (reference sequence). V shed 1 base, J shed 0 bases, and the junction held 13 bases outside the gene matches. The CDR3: CSARVSSGGTTSTDTQYF. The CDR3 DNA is TGCAGTGCTAGAGTTTCGTCAGGGGGAACCACTAGCACAGATACGCAGTATTTT.

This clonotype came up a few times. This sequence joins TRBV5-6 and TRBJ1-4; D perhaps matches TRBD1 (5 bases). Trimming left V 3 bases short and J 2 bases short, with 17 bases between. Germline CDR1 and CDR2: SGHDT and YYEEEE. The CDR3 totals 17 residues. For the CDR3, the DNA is TGTGCCAGCAGCTCGGTTATCCAGGGTTCGACTAATGAAAAACTGTTTTTT. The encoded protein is CASSSVIQGSTNEKLFF.

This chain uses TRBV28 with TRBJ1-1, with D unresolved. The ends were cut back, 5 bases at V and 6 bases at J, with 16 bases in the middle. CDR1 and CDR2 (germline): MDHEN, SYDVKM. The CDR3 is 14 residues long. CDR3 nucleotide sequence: TGTGCCAGCAGTCCACAGTACACGTCCGCTGAAGCTTTCTTT. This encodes CASSPQYTSAEAFF.

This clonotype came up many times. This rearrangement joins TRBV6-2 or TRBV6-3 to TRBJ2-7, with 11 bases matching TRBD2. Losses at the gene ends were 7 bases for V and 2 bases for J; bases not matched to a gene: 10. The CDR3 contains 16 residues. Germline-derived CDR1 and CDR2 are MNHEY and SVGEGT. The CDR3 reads CASTKRGLAEPYEQYF. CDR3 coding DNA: TGTGCCAGCACCAAAAGGGGACTAGCGGAACCCTACGAGCAGTACTTC.

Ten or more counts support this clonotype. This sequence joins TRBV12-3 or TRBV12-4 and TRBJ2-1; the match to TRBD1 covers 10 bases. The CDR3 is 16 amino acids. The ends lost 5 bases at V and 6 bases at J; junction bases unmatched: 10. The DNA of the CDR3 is TGTGCCAGCAGTAGAAACCGGGACAGGGGAGGCAATGAGCAGTTCTTC. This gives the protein CASSRNRDRGGNEQFF.

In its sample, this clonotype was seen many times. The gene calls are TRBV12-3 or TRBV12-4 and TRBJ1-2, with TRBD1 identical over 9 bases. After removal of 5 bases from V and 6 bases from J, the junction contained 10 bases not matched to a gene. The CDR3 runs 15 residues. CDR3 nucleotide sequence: TGTGCCAGCAGTCCCCCGACAGGGGGTAAGAATGGCTACACCTTC. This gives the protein CASSPPTGGKNGYTF.

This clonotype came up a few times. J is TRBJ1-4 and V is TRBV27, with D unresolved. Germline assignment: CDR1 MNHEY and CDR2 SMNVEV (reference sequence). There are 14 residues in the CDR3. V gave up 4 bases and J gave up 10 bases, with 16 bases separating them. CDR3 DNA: TGTGCCAGCAGTTCGGGGAGGAATGTTAGAAAACTGTTTTTT. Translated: CASSSGRNVRKLFF.

The CDR3 here is CATSRDIKQYGYTF. The CDR3 nucleotides read TGTGCCACCAGCAGAGATATAAAACAGTATGGCTACACCTTC. This rearrangement joins TRBV15 to TRBJ1-2, with D unresolved. Trimming shortened V by 0 bases and J by 5 bases, and 10 bases separated the two germline ends. Germline V gives CDR1 LNHNV, CDR2 YYDKDF (reference sequence). This CDR3 contains 14 residues.

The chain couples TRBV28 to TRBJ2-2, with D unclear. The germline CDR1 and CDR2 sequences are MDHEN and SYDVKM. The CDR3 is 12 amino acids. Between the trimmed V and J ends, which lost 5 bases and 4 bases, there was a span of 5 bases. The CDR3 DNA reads TGTGCCAGCAGTCGTATCACCGGGGAGCTGTTTTTT. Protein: CASSRITGELFF.

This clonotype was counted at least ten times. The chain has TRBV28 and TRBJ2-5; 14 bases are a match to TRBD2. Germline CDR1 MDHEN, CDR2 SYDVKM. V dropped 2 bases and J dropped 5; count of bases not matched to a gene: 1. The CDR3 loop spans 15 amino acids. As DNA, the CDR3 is TGTGCCAGCAGTTTAAGGACTAGCGGGAGGGAGACCCAGTACTTC. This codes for CASSLRTSGRETQYF. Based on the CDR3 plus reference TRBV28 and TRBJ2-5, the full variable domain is DVKVTQSSRYLVKRTGEKVFLECVQDMDHENMFWYRQDPGLGLRLIYFSYDVKMKEKGDIPEGYSVSREKKERFSLILESASTNQTSMYLCASSLRTSGRETQYFGPGTRLLVL.

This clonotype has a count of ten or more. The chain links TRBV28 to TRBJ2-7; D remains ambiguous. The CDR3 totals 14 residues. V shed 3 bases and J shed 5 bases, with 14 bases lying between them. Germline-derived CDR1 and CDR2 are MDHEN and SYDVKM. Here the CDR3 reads CASSFGSLPNEQYF. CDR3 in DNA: TGTGCCAGCAGTTTCGGGTCATTGCCCAACGAGCAGTACTTC.

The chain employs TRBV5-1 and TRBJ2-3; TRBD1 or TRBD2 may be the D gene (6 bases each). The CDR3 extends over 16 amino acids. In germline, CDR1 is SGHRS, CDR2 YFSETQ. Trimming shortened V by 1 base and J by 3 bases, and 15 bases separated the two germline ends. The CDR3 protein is CASSLNRGTPTDTQYF. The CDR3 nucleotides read TGCGCCAGCAGCTTGAACCGCGGGACACCTACAGATACGCAGTATTTT.

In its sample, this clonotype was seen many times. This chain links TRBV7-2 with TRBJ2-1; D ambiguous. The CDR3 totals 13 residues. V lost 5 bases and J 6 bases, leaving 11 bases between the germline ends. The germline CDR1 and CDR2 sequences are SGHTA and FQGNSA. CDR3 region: CASSTEVPNEQFF. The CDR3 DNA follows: TGTGCCAGCAGCACCGAGGTTCCCAATGAGCAGTTCTTC.

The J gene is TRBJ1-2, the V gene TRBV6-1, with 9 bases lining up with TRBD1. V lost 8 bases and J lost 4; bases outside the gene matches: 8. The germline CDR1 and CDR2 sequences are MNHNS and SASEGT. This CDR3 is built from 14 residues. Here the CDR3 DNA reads TGTGCCAGCCTCCGGGGACAGGGAGTCTATGGCTACACCTTC. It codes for CASLRGQGVYGYTF.

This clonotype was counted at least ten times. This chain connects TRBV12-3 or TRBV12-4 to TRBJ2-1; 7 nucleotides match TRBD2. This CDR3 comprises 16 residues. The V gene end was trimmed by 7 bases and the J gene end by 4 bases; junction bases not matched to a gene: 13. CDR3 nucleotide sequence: TGTGCCAGCACCCCCAGGCGGGCTAGCGGTTACAATGAGCAGTTCTTC. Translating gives CASTPRRASGYNEQFF.

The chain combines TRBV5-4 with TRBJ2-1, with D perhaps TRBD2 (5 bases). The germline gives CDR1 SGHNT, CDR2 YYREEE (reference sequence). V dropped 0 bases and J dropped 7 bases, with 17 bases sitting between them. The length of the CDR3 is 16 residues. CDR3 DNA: TGTGCCAGCAGCTTGGTCGTGGGAGTGAGGATAAATGAGCAGTTCTTC. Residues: CASSLVVGVRINEQFF.

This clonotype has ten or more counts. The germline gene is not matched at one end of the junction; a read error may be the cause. The CDR3 sequence: CASSQGTWGLAGAMEGEQYF. As DNA, the CDR3 is TGTGCCAGCAGTCAAGGGACTTGGGGACTAGCGGGAGCCATGGAGGGGGAGCAGTACTTC. The gene calls are TRBV3-1 and TRBJ2-7; 14 nucleotides align to TRBD2. Germline values: CDR1 LGHDT, CDR2 YNNKEL (reference sequence). The CDR3 runs 20 residues.

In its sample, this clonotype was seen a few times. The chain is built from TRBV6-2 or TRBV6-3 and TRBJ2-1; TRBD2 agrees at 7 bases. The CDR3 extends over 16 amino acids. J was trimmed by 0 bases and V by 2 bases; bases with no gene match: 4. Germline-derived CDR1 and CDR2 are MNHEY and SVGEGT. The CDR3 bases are TGTGCCAGCAGTTACATCGGCGGGAGCTCCTACAATGAGCAGTTCTTC. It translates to CASSYIGGSSYNEQFF.

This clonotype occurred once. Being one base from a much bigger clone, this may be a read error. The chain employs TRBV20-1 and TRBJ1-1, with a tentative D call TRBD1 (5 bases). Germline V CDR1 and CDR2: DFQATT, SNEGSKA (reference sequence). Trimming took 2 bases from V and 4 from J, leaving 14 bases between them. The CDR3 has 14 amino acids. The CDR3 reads CSARLAGWSTEAFF. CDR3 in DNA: TGCAGTGCTAGATTGGCAGGGTGGAGCACTGAAGCTTTCTTT.